The sequence of this T cell receptor (beta chain) was determined in a study of OX40 agonist ivuxolimab in advanced cancers. Whole-study findings and limits: Low levels of normalized T-cell clonal expansion also appeared in some nonresponders. Within 6 weeks, CD4+ and CD8+ blood T cells expanded clonally at 0.1 to 3.0 mg/kg. The specificity for antigen of the expanded peripheral T cells was not determined.

With baseline, cycle 4 day 1, and cycle 7 day 1 as timepoints, blood was sampled. TCRdb keeps only in-frame clones here, not all; method: immunoSEQ multiplex PCR. Here the sample spans about 29,000 clones, around 90% being singletons. In the case of this clone: The antigen remains unidentified.

V lost 7 bases and J 1 base, leaving 13 bases between the germline ends. CDR1 is LNHDA and CDR2 is SQIVND in the germline V gene (reference sequence). The CDR3 extends over 14 amino acids. Source: CD4+ or CD8+ T cells sorted from blood, taken in a trial of the OX40 agonist ivuxolimab. The sequence was collected from an adult with an advanced solid tumor such as melanoma, head and neck, liver or kidney cancer. The V call is TRBV19, the J call TRBJ1-2; D may be TRBD1 (5 bases). CDR3 amino acids: CASNWGEGNYGYTF. The CDR3 DNA reads as TGTGCCAGTAATTGGGGGGAAGGTAACTATGGCTACACCTTC.